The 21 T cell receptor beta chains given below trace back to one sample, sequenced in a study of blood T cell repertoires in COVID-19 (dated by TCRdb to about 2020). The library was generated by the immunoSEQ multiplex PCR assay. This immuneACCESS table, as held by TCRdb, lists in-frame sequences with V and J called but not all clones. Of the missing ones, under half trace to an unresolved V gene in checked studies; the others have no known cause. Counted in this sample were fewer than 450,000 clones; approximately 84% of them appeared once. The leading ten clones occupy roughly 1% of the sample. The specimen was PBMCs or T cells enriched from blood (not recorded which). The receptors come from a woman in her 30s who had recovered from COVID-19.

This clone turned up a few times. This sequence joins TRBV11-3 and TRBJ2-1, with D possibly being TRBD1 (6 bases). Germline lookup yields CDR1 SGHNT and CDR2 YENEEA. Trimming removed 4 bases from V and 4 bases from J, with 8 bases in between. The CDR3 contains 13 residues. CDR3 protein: CASSSDSYNEQFF. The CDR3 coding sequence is TGTGCCAGCAGCTCGGACAGTTACAATGAGCAGTTCTTC.

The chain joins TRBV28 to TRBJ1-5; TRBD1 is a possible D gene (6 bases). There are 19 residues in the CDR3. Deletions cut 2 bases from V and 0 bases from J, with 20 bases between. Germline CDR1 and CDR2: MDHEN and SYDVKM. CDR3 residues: CASSLEVGGGQLSNQPQHF. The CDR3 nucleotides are TGTGCCAGCAGTTTAGAAGTGGGTGGCGGACAGCTTAGCAATCAGCCCCAGCATTTT.

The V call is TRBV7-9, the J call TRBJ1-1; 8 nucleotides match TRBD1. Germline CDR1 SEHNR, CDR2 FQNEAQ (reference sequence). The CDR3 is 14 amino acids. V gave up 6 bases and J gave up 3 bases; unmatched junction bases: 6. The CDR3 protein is CASRYSDRDTEAFF. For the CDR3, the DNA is TGTGCCAGCAGATATTCGGACAGGGACACTGAAGCTTTCTTT.

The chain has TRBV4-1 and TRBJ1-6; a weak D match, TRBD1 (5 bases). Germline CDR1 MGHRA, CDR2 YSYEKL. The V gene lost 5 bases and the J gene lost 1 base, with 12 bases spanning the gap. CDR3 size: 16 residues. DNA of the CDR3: TGCGCCAGCAGCGCCCAGGGTGGTTCCTATAATTCACCCCTCCACTTT. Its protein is CASSAQGGSYNSPLHF.

CDR3 region: CASSYTSGGPYGYTF. CDR3 bases: TGCGCCAGCAGCTATACCAGCGGTGGCCCATATGGCTACACCTTC. The V gene is TRBV4-1, the J gene TRBJ1-2; D not certain. Germline CDR1 reads MGHRA; CDR2 reads YSYEKL. The CDR3 covers 15 residues. Between the trimmed V and J ends, which lost 5 bases and 5 bases, there was a span of 18 bases.

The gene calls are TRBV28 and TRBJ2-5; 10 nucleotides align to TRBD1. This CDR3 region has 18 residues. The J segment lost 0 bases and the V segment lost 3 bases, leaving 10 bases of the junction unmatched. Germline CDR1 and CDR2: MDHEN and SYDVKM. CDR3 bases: TGTGCCAGCAGTTTCAACGTGAGGGACAGGGGTCACCAAGAGACCCAGTACTTC. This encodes CASSFNVRDRGHQETQYF.

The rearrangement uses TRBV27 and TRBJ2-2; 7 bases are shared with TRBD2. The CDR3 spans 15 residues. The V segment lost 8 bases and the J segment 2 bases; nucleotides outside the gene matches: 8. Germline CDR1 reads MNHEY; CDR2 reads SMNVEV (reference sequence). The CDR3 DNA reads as TGTGCCAGCCGGGGGACTATCCGAAACACCGGGGAGCTGTTTTTT. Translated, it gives CASRGTIRNTGELFF.

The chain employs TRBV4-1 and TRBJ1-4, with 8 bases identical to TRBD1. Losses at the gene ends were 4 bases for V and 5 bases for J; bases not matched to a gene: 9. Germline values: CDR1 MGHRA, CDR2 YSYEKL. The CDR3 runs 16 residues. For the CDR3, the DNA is TGCGCCAGCAGCCGGGACGGACAGGGCTTGAATGAAAAACTGTTTTTT. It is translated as CASSRDGQGLNEKLFF.

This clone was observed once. CDR3 bases: TGCAGCGTTGGGTCGGCGGGGGTAGCCAAAAACATTCAGTACTTC. Protein product: CSVGSAGVAKNIQYF. V and J are TRBV29-1 and TRBJ2-4, with TRBD2 matching over 7 bases. The ends lost 4 bases at V and 0 bases at J; junction bases unmatched: 6. The germline gives CDR1 SQVTM, CDR2 ANQGSEA. This CDR3 is 15 amino acids long.

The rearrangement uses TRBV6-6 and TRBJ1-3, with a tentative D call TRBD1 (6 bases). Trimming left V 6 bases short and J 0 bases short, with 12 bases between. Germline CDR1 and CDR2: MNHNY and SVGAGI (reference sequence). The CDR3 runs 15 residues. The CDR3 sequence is CASRQRQASGNTIYF. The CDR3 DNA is TGTGCCAGCAGACAGAGACAGGCCTCTGGAAACACCATATATTTT.

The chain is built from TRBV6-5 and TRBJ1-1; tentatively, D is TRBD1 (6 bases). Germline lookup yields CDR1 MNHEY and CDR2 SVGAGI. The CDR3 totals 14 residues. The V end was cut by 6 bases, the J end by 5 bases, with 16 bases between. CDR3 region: CASRIGSRGTEAFF. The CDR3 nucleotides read TGTGCCAGCAGAATAGGGTCTAGGGGGACTGAAGCTTTCTTT.

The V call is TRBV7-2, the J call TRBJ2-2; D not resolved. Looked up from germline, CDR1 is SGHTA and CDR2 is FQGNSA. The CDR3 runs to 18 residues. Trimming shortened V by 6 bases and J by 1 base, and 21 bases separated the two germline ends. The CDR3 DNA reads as TGTGCCAGCAGTCTAGATCCCCCAGCAGCACTGAACACCGGGGAGCTGTTTTTT. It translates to CASSLDPPAALNTGELFF.

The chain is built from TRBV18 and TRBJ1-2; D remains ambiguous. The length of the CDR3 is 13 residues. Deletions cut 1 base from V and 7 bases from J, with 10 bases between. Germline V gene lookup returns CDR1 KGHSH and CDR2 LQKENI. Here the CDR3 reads CASSPLSSSGYTF. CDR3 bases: TGTGCCAGCTCACCACTTAGCTCAAGTGGCTACACCTTC.

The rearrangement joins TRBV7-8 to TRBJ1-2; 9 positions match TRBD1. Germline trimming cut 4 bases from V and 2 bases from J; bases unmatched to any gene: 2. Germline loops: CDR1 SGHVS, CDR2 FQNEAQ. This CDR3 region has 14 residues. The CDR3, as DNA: TGTGCCAGCAGCTCCGGGACAGGGAACTATGGCTACACCTTC. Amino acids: CASSSGTGNYGYTF.

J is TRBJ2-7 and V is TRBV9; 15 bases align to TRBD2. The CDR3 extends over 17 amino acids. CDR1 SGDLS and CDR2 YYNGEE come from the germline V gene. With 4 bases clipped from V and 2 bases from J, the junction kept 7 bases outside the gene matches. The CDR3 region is CASSLGLAGGSPYEQYF. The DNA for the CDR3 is TGTGCCAGCAGCTTGGGACTAGCGGGGGGTTCCCCCTACGAGCAGTACTTC.

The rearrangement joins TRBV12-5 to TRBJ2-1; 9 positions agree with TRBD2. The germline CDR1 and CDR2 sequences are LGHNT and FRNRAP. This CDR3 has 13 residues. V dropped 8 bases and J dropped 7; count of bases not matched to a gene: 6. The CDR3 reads CASRAGGKNEQFF. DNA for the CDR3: TGTGCTAGTAGGGCGGGGGGGAAAAATGAGCAGTTCTTC.

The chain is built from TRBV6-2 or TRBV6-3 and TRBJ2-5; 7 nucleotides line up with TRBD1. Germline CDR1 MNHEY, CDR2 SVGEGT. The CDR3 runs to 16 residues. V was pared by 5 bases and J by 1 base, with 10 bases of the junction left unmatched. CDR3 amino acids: CASSKPRRQGQETQYF. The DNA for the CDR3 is TGTGCCAGCAGTAAGCCCCGGCGACAGGGCCAAGAGACCCAGTACTTC.

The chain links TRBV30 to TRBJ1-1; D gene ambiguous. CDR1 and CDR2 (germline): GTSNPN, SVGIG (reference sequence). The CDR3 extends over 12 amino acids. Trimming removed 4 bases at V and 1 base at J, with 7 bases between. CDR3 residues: CAWKSRNTEAFF. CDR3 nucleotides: TGTGCCTGGAAGAGTCGGAACACTGAAGCTTTCTTT.

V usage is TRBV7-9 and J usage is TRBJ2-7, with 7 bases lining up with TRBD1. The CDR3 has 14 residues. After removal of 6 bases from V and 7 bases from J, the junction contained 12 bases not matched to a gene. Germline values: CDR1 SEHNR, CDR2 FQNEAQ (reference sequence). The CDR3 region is CASSAPDRVGEQYF. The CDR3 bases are TGTGCCAGCAGTGCCCCCGACAGGGTTGGAGAGCAGTACTTC.

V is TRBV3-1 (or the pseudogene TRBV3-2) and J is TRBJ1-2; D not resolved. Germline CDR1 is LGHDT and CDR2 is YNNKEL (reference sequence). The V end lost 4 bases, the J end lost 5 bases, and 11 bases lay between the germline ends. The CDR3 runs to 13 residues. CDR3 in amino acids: CASSPDFSYGYTF. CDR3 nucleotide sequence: TGTGCCAGCAGCCCTGACTTTTCGTATGGCTACACCTTC.

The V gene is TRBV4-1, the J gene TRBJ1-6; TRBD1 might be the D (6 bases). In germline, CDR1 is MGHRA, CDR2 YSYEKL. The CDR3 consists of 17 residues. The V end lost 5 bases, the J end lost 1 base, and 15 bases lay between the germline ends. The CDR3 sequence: CASSGRGASSYNSPLHF. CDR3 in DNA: TGCGCCAGCAGCGGGCGGGGGGCAAGTTCCTATAATTCACCCCTCCACTTT.